These 22 T cell receptor beta chains came from one sample sequenced in a study of blood T cell repertoires in COVID-19. TCRdb keeps only in-frame clones here, not all; method: immunoSEQ multiplex PCR. The data contain 240,000 or so clones, 80% to 90% of them singletons. The sequenced sample consisted of PBMCs or T cells enriched from blood (not recorded which). The receptor source for this set is a man aged 40-49 years who had recovered from COVID-19.

V usage is TRBV4-1 and J usage is TRBJ2-2, with TRBD2 matching over 14 bases. CDR1 is MGHRA and CDR2 is YSYEKL in the germline V gene. CDR3 size: 20 residues. With 4 bases clipped from V and 1 base from J, the junction kept 11 bases outside the gene matches. The CDR3 DNA is TGCGCCAGCAGCCGATCCCCGGGACTAGCGGGGGCCAAGAACACCGGGGAGCTGTTTTTT. Translated, it gives CASSRSPGLAGAKNTGELFF.

Points on this clone: Since a much larger clone is just one base distant, this may be a read error. The V call is TRBV7-9, the J call TRBJ2-2; no clear D gene. The germline V gene has CDR1 SEHNR and CDR2 FQNEAQ (reference sequence). V lost 4 bases to trimming and J lost 0 bases, with 6 bases between them. The length of the CDR3 is 14 residues. CDR3 coding DNA: TGTGCCAGCAGCTCCCGTACGAACACCGGGGAGCTGTTTTTT. Residues: CASSSRTNTGELFF.

V usage is TRBV18 and J usage is TRBJ1-5, with TRBD1 as a possible D gene (6 bases). V lost 6 bases to trimming and J lost 4 bases, with 13 bases between them. Germline lookup yields CDR1 KGHSH and CDR2 LQKENI. CDR3 length: 14 amino acids. This CDR3 reads CASSQQGGNQPQHF. The CDR3 DNA reads as TGTGCCAGCTCTCAACAGGGAGGGAATCAGCCCCAGCATTTT.

The rearrangement uses TRBV7-7 and TRBJ2-1, with D possibly matching TRBD2 (6 bases). The V end lost 1 base, the J end lost 8 bases, and 12 bases lay between the germline ends. The CDR3 has 14 residues. Germline values: CDR1 SSHAT, CDR2 FNYEAQ (reference sequence). This chain's CDR3 is CASSLGAGFYEQFF. The DNA of the CDR3 is TGTGCCAGCAGCTTAGGAGCGGGTTTCTATGAGCAGTTCTTC.

The gene calls are TRBV7-9 and TRBJ2-1, with TRBD2 matching over 10 bases. The CDR3 is made up of 16 amino acids. The V gene's germline CDR1 is SEHNR and CDR2 FQNEAQ (reference sequence). The ends lost 6 bases at V and 8 bases at J; junction bases unmatched: 13. CDR3 sequence: CASSSLGLAGAYEQFF. In DNA, the CDR3 is TGTGCCAGCAGTTCCCTCGGGCTAGCGGGAGCCTATGAGCAGTTCTTC.

The V and J genes are TRBV28 and TRBJ2-1; 8 bases agree with TRBD2. Germline V gives CDR1 MDHEN, CDR2 SYDVKM. V was pared by 6 bases and J by 6 bases, with 22 bases of the junction left unmatched. This CDR3 comprises 19 residues. The CDR3 DNA reads as TGTGCCAGCAGCGGGAGGGCCTCAAGCAAAGGTTTTAAGTTCAATGAGCAGTTCTTC. Protein product: CASSGRASSKGFKFNEQFF.

The chain is built from TRBV7-2 and TRBJ2-3; 10 nucleotides match TRBD2. The CDR3 length is 17 residues. J lost 5 bases, V lost 5 bases, and 13 bases had no gene match. From germline, CDR1 is SGHTA and CDR2 FQGNSA. The CDR3 reads CASSRYNSGRFIDTQYF. The CDR3 DNA follows: TGTGCCAGCAGCCGCTATAATAGCGGGAGGTTTATAGATACGCAGTATTTT.

This clone occurred once. The V call is TRBV28, the J call TRBJ1-4; 7 bases map to TRBD1. Unmatched junction bases numbered 4, after V lost 2 bases and J lost 4 bases. CDR1 and CDR2 from the germline V gene are MDHEN and SYDVKM. The CDR3 totals 15 residues. CDR3 nucleotide sequence: TGTGCCAGCAGTTTAGAACAGGGGTATAATGAAAAACTGTTTTTT. Translated, it gives CASSLEQGYNEKLFF.

This clone was detected only once. The chain couples TRBV11-3 to TRBJ1-4, with 7 bases matching TRBD1. The J segment lost 0 bases and the V segment lost 1 base, leaving 11 bases of the junction unmatched. Germline CDR1 and CDR2: SGHNT and YENEEA. CDR3 length equals 19 residues. The CDR3 DNA reads as TGTGCCAGCAGCTTAGCTGGGTGGGACAGCCCAACAACTAATGAAAAACTGTTTTTT. Its translation is CASSLAGWDSPTTNEKLFF.

This clone appeared a few times. The chain recombines TRBV19 with TRBJ1-1; possibly TRBD1 for D (6 bases). The germline V gene has CDR1 LNHDA and CDR2 SQIVND (reference sequence). The CDR3 totals 11 residues. The V end was cut by 7 bases, the J end by 8 bases, with 11 bases between. CDR3 sequence (DNA): TGTGCCAGTATAGACAGGAGAGAAGCTTTCTTT. Translated: CASIDRREAFF.

On this clone: Other DNA sequences from this sample encode an identical CDR3 as well. This chain uses TRBV28 with TRBJ2-1, with 10 positions matching TRBD2. Germline V lookup: CDR1 MDHEN, CDR2 SYDVKM. The CDR3 loop spans 15 amino acids. V lost 0 bases and J lost 6; bases outside the gene matches: 2. The CDR3 spells CASSLWASGSNEQFF. The CDR3 nucleotides are TGTGCCAGCAGTTTATGGGCTAGCGGGAGCAATGAGCAGTTCTTC. Full variable domain (remainder filled in from reference TRBV28 and TRBJ2-1): DVKVTQSSRYLVKRTGEKVFLECVQDMDHENMFWYRQDPGLGLRLIYFSYDVKMKEKGDIPEGYSVSREKKERFSLILESASTNQTSMYLCASSLWASGSNEQFFGPGTRLTVL.

The J gene is TRBJ2-2, the V gene TRBV27, with 12 positions matching TRBD2. The CDR3 runs 17 residues. The V segment lost 4 bases and the J segment 7 bases; nucleotides outside the gene matches: 10. Germline CDR1 and CDR2: MNHEY and SMNVEV (reference sequence). The CDR3: CASSSGLAGLSNGELFF. The CDR3 region has the DNA TGTGCCAGCAGTTCCGGACTAGCGGGGCTCTCTAACGGGGAGCTGTTTTTT.

The chain joins TRBV2 to TRBJ1-1; D gene uncertain. Trimming removed 10 bases from V and 0 bases from J, with 12 bases in between. In germline, CDR1 is SNHLY, CDR2 FYNNEI. The CDR3 has 13 residues. In DNA, the CDR3 is TGTGCCAAATCCACAGTGATGAACACTGAAGCTTTCTTT. Protein: CAKSTVMNTEAFF.

The chain recombines TRBV7-2 with TRBJ2-1; the D gene is possibly TRBD2 (5 bases). Germline CDR1 is SGHTA and CDR2 is FQGNSA. V lost 3 bases to trimming and J lost 0 bases, with 9 bases between them. CDR3 size: 15 residues. The CDR3 DNA follows: TGTGCCAGCAGCTTTGTAGGGAGCTCCTACAATGAGCAGTTCTTC. It yields the protein CASSFVGSSYNEQFF.

The chain uses TRBV7-2 and TRBJ2-5, with D possibly matching TRBD2 (5 bases). This CDR3 comprises 14 residues. Per germline, CDR1 SGHTA and CDR2 FQGNSA. V was shortened by 2 bases and J by 1 base, with 8 bases between the two germline ends. CDR3 nucleotides: TGTGCCAGCAGCTTAAGGAGCGGCCAAGAGACCCAGTACTTC. It specifies CASSLRSGQETQYF.

The V call is TRBV19, the J call TRBJ1-6, with 8 nucleotides matching TRBD1. Trimming at V came to 1 base and at J to 6 bases, leaving 5 bases not matched to a gene. Germline CDR1 reads LNHDA; CDR2 reads SQIVND (reference sequence). The CDR3 consists of 16 residues. This chain's CDR3 is CASSIGTTGANSPLHF. The DNA for the CDR3 is TGTGCCAGTAGTATAGGGACGACAGGGGCTAATTCACCCCTCCACTTT.

The V call is TRBV7-3, the J call TRBJ1-1; 9 bases align to TRBD1. The CDR3 has 15 amino acids. Trimming took 3 bases from V and 4 from J; bases not matched to a gene: 6. Looked up from germline, CDR1 is SGHTA and CDR2 is FQGTGA. The CDR3 here is CASSFTGTGFTEAFF. For the CDR3, the DNA is TGTGCCAGCAGCTTCACCGGGACAGGGTTCACTGAAGCTTTCTTT.

This chain joins TRBV18 and TRBJ2-7; D gene uncertain. The germline CDR1 and CDR2 sequences are KGHSH and LQKENI. CDR3 length: 14 amino acids. Trimming cost V 3 bases and J 0 bases, with 9 bases left between them. The DNA of the CDR3 is TGTGCCAGCTCACCGGCAGTGAACTCCTACGAGCAGTACTTC. This codes for CASSPAVNSYEQYF.

This clone appeared a single time. The chain recombines TRBV19 with TRBJ1-5; no reliable D call. The CDR3 covers 13 residues. V was trimmed by 10 bases and J by 2 bases, leaving 12 bases between them. In germline, CDR1 is LNHDA, CDR2 SQIVND (reference sequence). DNA for the CDR3: TGTGCCACCCAGATGAGGGGCAATCAGCCCCAGCATTTT. Encoded protein: CATQMRGNQPQHF.

The chain is built from TRBV19 and TRBJ2-5; tentatively, D is TRBD1 (5 bases). Germline V gene lookup returns CDR1 LNHDA and CDR2 SQIVND (reference sequence). V was pared by 1 base and J by 3 bases, with 12 bases between. This CDR3 contains 15 residues. DNA of the CDR3: TGTGCCAGTAGTATAGTGCGAGGACAAGAAGAGACCCAGTACTTC. It encodes CASSIVRGQEETQYF.

J is TRBJ1-5 and V is TRBV7-9; the D gene is possibly TRBD1 (6 bases). Germline V gene data show CDR1 as SEHNR and CDR2 as FQNEAQ (reference sequence). The CDR3 is 15 amino acids. With 2 bases removed from V and 5 bases from J, the gap between germline ends came to 13 bases. The CDR3 here is CASSLFAGVHQPQHF. CDR3 DNA sequence: TGTGCCAGCAGCTTATTTGCAGGGGTCCATCAGCCCCAGCATTTT.

The count of this clone is one. V is TRBV6-1 and J is TRBJ2-1; 8 bases line up with TRBD1. Looked up from germline, CDR1 is MNHNS and CDR2 is SASEGT. The length of the CDR3 is 12 residues. Unmatched junction bases numbered 12, after V lost 8 bases and J lost 15 bases. The CDR3 here is CASCLPGQAPFF. The CDR3 DNA is TGTGCCAGCTGCCTTCCGGGACAGGCCCCGTTCTTC.